A selection of T cell receptor beta chains follows, all from one sample in a study of cytomegalovirus exposure and HLA in healthy donors. Using immunoSEQ multiplex PCR, the repertoire was profiled, and TCRdb retains in-frame clones only, with some absent. The sample records roughly 50,000 clones, under 95% being singletons. Input material: PBMCs. The receptors derive from a young man in good health and CMV-seronegative. Each CDR3 is given with its conserved first and last residue. D genes are given only for firm matches. Not all rows give a size; the values are once, few, many and, for expanded clones, a class.

v_gene	abundance	d_gene	j_gene	CDR3nt	CDR3aa
TRBV28	once	-	TRBJ1-2	TGTGCCAGCACCTCGTCCAACTATGGCTACACCTTC	CASTSSNYGYTF
TRBV7-3	-	TRBD2	TRBJ2-5	TGTGCCAGCAGCTCATCCCGGCGGCTAGCGGGAGTAGAGACCCAGTACTTC	CASSSSRRLAGVETQYF
TRBV7-2	-	TRBD2	TRBJ2-1	TGTGCCAGCAGAGGACCTAGCGGGAGGGGTGAGCAGTTCTTC	CASRGPSGRGEQFF
TRBV6-1	-	-	TRBJ2-7	TGTGCCAGCAGTGAAAACAGGGCCACATGGTCACCCGAGCAGTACTTC	CASSENRATWSPEQYF
TRBV5-4	-	TRBD2	TRBJ2-5	TGTGCCAGCAGCTCGCGACTAGCGGGAGATGTAGAGACCCAGTACTTC	CASSSRLAGDVETQYF
TRBV7-3	few	-	TRBJ1-5	TGTGCCAGCAGCTTAATCCCGGGGCAGCCCCAGCATTTT	CASSLIPGQPQHF
TRBV27	-	TRBD1	TRBJ1-1	TGTGCCAGCGCCAGGGGGCCGGGGGCTGGGGCTTTCTTT	CASARGPGAGAFF
TRBV7-2	-	TRBD1	TRBJ2-1	TGTGCCAGCAGCTCGACAGGGTGGGAAAACAATGAGCAGTTCTTC	CASSSTGWENNEQFF
TRBV6-5	once	TRBD1	TRBJ2-7	TGTGCCAGCAGTTCGGCCGGGACAGGGGAAAACGAGCAGTACTTC	CASSSAGTGENEQYF
TRBV7-3	-	TRBD2	TRBJ2-2	TGTGCCAGCAGCTCGGGACTAGCGGGAGTGTGGGCCGGGGAGCTGTTTTTT	CASSSGLAGVWAGELFF
TRBV27	-	TRBD2	TRBJ2-3	TGTGCCAGCACCTCCCCGGGTCGGAGCGGGAGGGCCGCGTGGGATACGCAGTATTTT	CASTSPGRSGRAAWDTQYF
TRBV30	-	-	TRBJ2-3	TGTGCCTGGTGTACCACTCCGTACGGGACGCAGTATTTT	CAWCTTPYGTQYF
TRBV4-1	-	-	TRBJ2-5	TGCGCCAGCAGCCCCGGTGCAGGGGTAGAGACCCAGTACTTC	CASSPGAGVETQYF
TRBV27	-	-	TRBJ2-1	TGTGCCAGCAGTGCGAAGTATAGCTCCTACAATGAGCAGTTCTTC	CASSAKYSSYNEQFF
TRBV19	-	-	TRBJ2-1	TGTGCCAGTAGCACCTATTACAATGAGCAGTTCTTC	CASSTYYNEQFF
TRBV10-3	-	TRBD1	TRBJ1-4	TGTGCCATCAGTGCCGGGACAGAGAATGAAAAACTGTTTTTT	CAISAGTENEKLFF
TRBV6-5	-	-	TRBJ2-5	TGTGCCAGCAGTTACGGAGTGTACCAAGAGACCCAGTACTTC	CASSYGVYQETQYF
TRBV7-9	-	TRBD1	TRBJ1-2	TGTGCCAGCAGCCCACAGGGGAACTATGGCTACACCTTC	CASSPQGNYGYTF
TRBV4-2	-	-	TRBJ2-6	TGTGCCAGCAGCTCCTTAGCGGTATTACGAGCTGGGGCCAACGTCCTGACTTTC	CASSSLAVLRAGANVLTF